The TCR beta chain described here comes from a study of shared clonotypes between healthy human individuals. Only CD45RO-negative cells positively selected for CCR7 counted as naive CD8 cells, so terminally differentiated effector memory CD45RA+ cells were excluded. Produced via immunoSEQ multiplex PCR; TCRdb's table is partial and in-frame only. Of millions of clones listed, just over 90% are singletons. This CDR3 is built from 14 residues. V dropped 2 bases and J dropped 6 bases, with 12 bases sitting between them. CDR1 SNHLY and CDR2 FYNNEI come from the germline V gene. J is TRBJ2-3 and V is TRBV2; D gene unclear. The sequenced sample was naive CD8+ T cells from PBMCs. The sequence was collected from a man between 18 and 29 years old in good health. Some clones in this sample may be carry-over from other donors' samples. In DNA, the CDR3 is TGTGCCAGCAGTGAATCTCGCCCACCGGATACGCAGTATTTT. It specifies CASSESRPPDTQYF.